The 16 T cell receptor beta chains presented below share a single source sample, sequenced in a study of shared clonotypes between healthy human individuals. Produced via immunoSEQ multiplex PCR; TCRdb's table is partial and in-frame only. This table has about 980,000 clones, around three quarters appearing once. The sequencing sample was made of memory CD4+ T cells sorted from blood. Subset indicated: CD45RA-negative fraction. All receptors come from a man aged 18 to 30 in good health.

The chain joins TRBV5-1 to TRBJ2-7, with 10 positions matching TRBD1. Looked up from germline, CDR1 is SGHRS and CDR2 is YFSETQ. Trimming at V came to 4 bases and at J to 0 bases, leaving 1 base not matched to a gene. This CDR3 has 14 residues. CDR3 nucleotides: TGCGCCAGCAGCGGGACAGGGGTCTCCTACGAGCAGTACTTC. Translation gives CASSGTGVSYEQYF. Variable domain in full (rest from reference TRBV5-1 and TRBJ2-7): KAGVTQTPRYLIKTRGQQVTLSCSPISGHRSVSWYQQTPGQGLQFLFEYFSETQRNKGNFPGRFSGRQFSNSRSEMNVSTLELGDSALYLCASSGTGVSYEQYFGPGTRLTVT.

A single count supports this clone. The genes are TRBV7-9 and TRBJ2-7; 11 bases align to TRBD2. With 7 bases clipped from V and 6 bases from J, the junction kept 14 bases outside the gene matches. This CDR3 spans 16 amino acids. Germline V gives CDR1 SEHNR, CDR2 FQNEAQ (reference sequence). The CDR3 reads CASTKSALLAGGEQYF. CDR3 DNA sequence: TGTGCCAGCACCAAAAGCGCCTTGCTAGCGGGAGGCGAGCAGTACTTC. The variable domain in full, with the rest retrieved from reference TRBV7-9 and TRBJ2-7, is DTGVSQNPRHKITKRGQNVTFRCDPISEHNRLYWYRQTLGQGPEFLTYFQNEAQLEKSRLLSDRFSAERPKGSFSTLEIQRTEQGDSAMYLCASTKSALLAGGEQYFGPGTRLTVT.

V gene TRBV19 combines with J gene TRBJ1-5; D unresolved. The CDR3 length is 15 residues. Germline lookup yields CDR1 LNHDA and CDR2 SQIVND (reference sequence). V was trimmed by 2 bases and J by 3 bases, leaving 11 bases between them. The CDR3 region is CASSITPGDNQPQHF. CDR3 coding DNA: TGTGCCAGTAGTATAACGCCAGGCGACAATCAGCCCCAGCATTTT.

The CDR3 DNA sequence: TGTGCCAGCAGTCCCGGGACAGGGACGAGCACCGGGGAGCTGTTTTTT. This encodes CASSPGTGTSTGELFF. This chain links TRBV14 with TRBJ2-2; 9 nucleotides line up with TRBD1. The J segment lost 4 bases and the V segment lost 6 bases, leaving 9 bases of the junction unmatched. Germline CDR1 is SGHDN and CDR2 is FVKESK. The CDR3 runs 16 residues.

In this sample, this clone turned up once. CDR3 nucleotides: TGTGCCAGCAGTGGCCAATCCAGGGGGCTAATGGCAGATACGCAGTATTTT. Amino acids: CASSGQSRGLMADTQYF. The chain combines TRBV25-1 with TRBJ2-3; 8 nucleotides line up with TRBD1. Germline V gene sequence: CDR1 MGHDK, CDR2 SYGVNS. The CDR3 consists of 17 residues. The V and J ends lost 4 bases and 4 bases, in that order; junction bases with no gene match: 13.

The V and J genes are TRBV7-2 and TRBJ2-7; D perhaps matches TRBD2 (6 bases). V was clipped by 5 bases and J by 2 bases, with 25 bases between them. There are 18 residues in the CDR3. Germline loops: CDR1 SGHTA, CDR2 FQGNSA. CDR3 in DNA: TGTGCCAGCAGCCCTAGACGGGCGGGGAGTCCCTCTCCCTACGAGCAGTACTTC. The encoded protein is CASSPRRAGSPSPYEQYF.

The CDR3 region has the DNA TGCAGCGTTGACACAGGGAATCGTGGCACCGGGGAGCTGTTTTTT. It codes for CSVDTGNRGTGELFF. The chain couples TRBV29-1 to TRBJ2-2, with a weak D call TRBD1 (6 bases). Trimming left V 3 bases short and J 4 bases short, with 15 bases between. Germline assignment: CDR1 SQVTM and CDR2 ANQGSEA. The CDR3 is 15 residues long.

V is TRBV5-1 and J is TRBJ1-2; D call uncertain. Germline-derived CDR1 and CDR2 are SGHRS and YFSETQ. Trimming took off 7 bases at V and 5 bases at J, with 9 bases between the two ends. This CDR3 is built from 11 residues. CDR3 region: CASGLEYGYTF. The CDR3 region has the DNA TGCGCCAGCGGATTGGAGTATGGCTACACCTTC.

This clone was picked up one time. The chain combines TRBV2 with TRBJ2-5, with D unresolved. Germline V gene lookup returns CDR1 SNHLY and CDR2 FYNNEI. Between the trimmed V and J ends, which lost 8 bases and 2 bases, there was a span of 12 bases. This CDR3 region has 13 residues. CDR3 nucleotide sequence: TGTGCCAGCTTAAAAAACGGGCAAGAGACCCAGTACTTC. Its protein is CASLKNGQETQYF.

The chain is built from TRBV18 and TRBJ2-1; maybe TRBD1 (6 bases). Germline values: CDR1 KGHSH, CDR2 LQKENI. CDR3 length equals 13 residues. The V end lost 5 bases, the J end lost 5 bases, and 10 bases lay between the germline ends. The DNA for the CDR3 is TGTGCCAGCTCATCGGACAGAAACAATGAGCAGTTCTTC. Its translation is CASSSDRNNEQFF.

The chain carries TRBV18 and TRBJ1-1, with 8 bases aligning to TRBD1. V lost 5 bases, J lost 4 bases, and 9 bases stayed unmatched. The length of the CDR3 is 15 residues. Germline CDR1 KGHSH, CDR2 LQKENI. The CDR3: CASSKNSQGATEAFF. CDR3 bases: TGTGCCAGCTCAAAAAATTCCCAGGGGGCCACTGAAGCTTTCTTT.

This clone was observed many times. The sample holds other DNA sequences that translate to the same CDR3. The chain combines TRBV27 with TRBJ1-2; D remains unclear. This CDR3 contains 12 residues. Germline lookup yields CDR1 MNHEY and CDR2 SMNVEV (reference sequence). The germline V and J ends were trimmed by 5 bases and 5 bases, with 9 bases remaining between them. For the CDR3, the DNA is TGTGCCAGCAGTAATGGAGGGTATGGCTACACCTTC. It codes for CASSNGGYGYTF.

The chain employs TRBV5-1 and TRBJ1-2; TRBD1 is a possible D gene (6 bases). The CDR3 sequence is 14 residues long. The germline V gene encodes CDR1 SGHRS and CDR2 YFSETQ. V shed 1 base and J shed 7 bases, with 14 bases lying between them. For the CDR3, the DNA is TGCGCCAGCAGCTTGTCTTCAGGGGTTGGTGGCTACACCTTC. Translated, it gives CASSLSSGVGGYTF.

This clone was counted a few times. This chain uses TRBV6-5 with TRBJ1-1; 7 bases fit TRBD1. The V and J ends lost 5 bases and 10 bases, in that order; junction bases with no gene match: 7. This CDR3 comprises 12 residues. CDR1 and CDR2 (germline): MNHEY, SVGAGI. The CDR3 loop reads CASSTTGSAAFF. The CDR3 DNA reads as TGTGCCAGCAGTACGACAGGGTCGGCAGCTTTCTTT.

J is TRBJ1-1 and V is TRBV7-9; tentatively, D is TRBD1 (6 bases). V was shortened by 2 bases and J by 5 bases, with 12 bases between the two germline ends. The CDR3 is 14 amino acids. Germline-derived CDR1 and CDR2 are SEHNR and FQNEAQ (reference sequence). The CDR3 protein is CASSLQGTGTEAFF. The CDR3 DNA follows: TGTGCCAGCAGCTTACAGGGGACGGGGACTGAAGCTTTCTTT.

The chain joins TRBV15 to TRBJ1-1, with 10 bases matching TRBD1. The CDR3 is 17 amino acids. J lost 3 bases, V lost 3 bases, and 10 bases had no gene match. Per the germline V gene, CDR1 is LNHNV and CDR2 is YYDKDF (reference sequence). For the CDR3, the DNA is TGTGCCACCAGCAGCAGGGGACAGGGGTATGCGTACACTGAAGCTTTCTTT. Protein: CATSSRGQGYAYTEAFF.